The next 28 T cell receptor beta chains were all read from a single sample in a study of blood T cell repertoires in COVID-19 (dated by TCRdb to between 2020 and 2021). Library method: the immunoSEQ multiplex PCR assay. TCRdb stores this immuneACCESS table with in-frame sequences only. Part of the clones is absent; in the studies checked, under half of the shortfall reflects unresolved V genes, and no reason is known for the rest. Present in this sample are more than 250,000 clones, about 86% of which were seen just once. Approximately 1.3% of the sample belongs to the ten largest clones. The material sequenced was peripheral blood. The receptors shown here come from a woman between 45 and 65 years old with acute or convalescent COVID-19.

J is TRBJ1-5 and V is TRBV9; 9 bases align to TRBD1. The length of the CDR3 is 15 residues. The V gene end was trimmed by 4 bases and the J gene end by 4 bases; junction bases not matched to a gene: 6. From germline, CDR1 is SGDLS and CDR2 YYNGEE. This CDR3 is CASSSDGQGNQPQHF. CDR3 nucleotides: TGTGCCAGCAGCTCTGATGGACAGGGGAATCAGCCCCAGCATTTT.

CDR3 region: CASTPDRGTNYGYTF. Here the CDR3 DNA reads TGTGCCAGCACCCCAGACAGGGGTACTAACTATGGCTACACCTTC. The chain joins TRBV6-5 to TRBJ1-2; TRBD1 aligns across 8 bases. The CDR3 is 15 residues long. Germline V gene data show CDR1 as MNHEY and CDR2 as SVGAGI. The V and J ends lost 7 bases and 0 bases, in that order; junction bases with no gene match: 7.

This clone was observed once. The V gene is TRBV18, the J gene TRBJ1-5; D ambiguous. The CDR3 loop spans 13 amino acids. The germline V and J ends were trimmed by 3 bases and 4 bases, with 7 bases remaining between them. Per the germline V gene, CDR1 is KGHSH and CDR2 is LQKENI. The CDR3 loop is CASSPDTNQPQHF. CDR3 coding DNA: TGTGCCAGCTCACCCGACACGAATCAGCCCCAGCATTTT.

The CDR3 bases are TGCGCCAGCAGCCAAGATGGAACAAGGGGCATGGACACTGAAGCTTTCTTT. Amino acid sequence: CASSQDGTRGMDTEAFF. This chain links TRBV4-1 with TRBJ1-1; tentative D call: TRBD1 (5 bases). Germline CDR1 reads MGHRA; CDR2 reads YSYEKL. There are 17 residues in the CDR3. V was trimmed by 0 bases and J by 3 bases, leaving 17 bases between them.

In its sample, this clone was seen a few times. V usage is TRBV6-2 or TRBV6-3 and J usage is TRBJ2-1; 7 bases map to TRBD1. CDR1 and CDR2 (germline): MNHEY, SVGEGT. CDR3 length: 15 amino acids. V lost 6 bases and J lost 4; bases outside the gene matches: 9. The CDR3 loop reads CASSPTGTAYNEQFF. In DNA, the CDR3 is TGTGCCAGCAGCCCTACCGGGACAGCGTACAATGAGCAGTTCTTC.

In this sample, this clone turned up once. The chain is built from TRBV5-4 and TRBJ2-7; 12 nucleotides agree with TRBD2. Germline V gene data show CDR1 as SGHNT and CDR2 as YYREEE (reference sequence). The junction had 4 bases not matched to a gene; V was cut back by 1 base and J by 5 bases. This CDR3 is 15 amino acids long. CDR3 loop: CASSLKTSGSHEQYF. The CDR3 DNA follows: TGTGCCAGCAGCTTGAAGACTAGCGGGAGCCACGAGCAGTACTTC.

The chain uses TRBV19 and TRBJ1-6, with TRBD1 identical over 8 bases. The CDR3 has 15 residues. Germline trimming cut 5 bases from V and 7 bases from J; bases unmatched to any gene: 7. Germline CDR1 reads LNHDA; CDR2 reads SQIVND (reference sequence). CDR3 in amino acids: CASSARQGLNSPLHF. The CDR3 nucleotides are TGTGCCAGTAGTGCCCGACAGGGGCTGAATTCACCCCTCCACTTT.

The V and J genes are TRBV9 and TRBJ2-4, with D possibly being TRBD2 (6 bases). The V end was cut by 3 bases, the J end by 0 bases, with 16 bases between. There are 17 residues in the CDR3. Germline assignment: CDR1 SGDLS and CDR2 YYNGEE. The CDR3 DNA reads as TGTGCCAGCAGCGAGGGACTGGGGACGGGAGCCAAAAACATTCAGTACTTC. Its protein is CASSEGLGTGAKNIQYF. Variable domain in full (rest from reference TRBV9 and TRBJ2-4): DSGVTQTPKHLITATGQRVTLRCSPRSGDLSVYWYQQSLDQGLQFLIQYYNGEERAKGNILERFSAQQFPDLHSELNLSSLELGDSALYFCASSEGLGTGAKNIQYFGAGTRLSVL.

This chain connects TRBV10-3 to TRBJ2-3; D not resolved. CDR1 is ENHRY, CDR2 SYGVKD, per germline. The CDR3 runs to 15 residues. Trimming cost V 0 bases and J 2 bases, with 9 bases left between them. The CDR3 sequence: CAISESAADTDTQYF. DNA for the CDR3: TGTGCCATCAGTGAGTCGGCTGCCGACACAGATACGCAGTATTTT.

The chain is built from TRBV5-1 and TRBJ2-1; 12 nucleotides match TRBD2. The germline CDR1 and CDR2 sequences are SGHRS and YFSETQ. The CDR3 covers 16 residues. Trimming cost V 4 bases and J 5 bases; bases outside gene matches: 7. The CDR3 loop is CASSPTSGRNNNEQFF. CDR3 nucleotide sequence: TGCGCCAGCAGCCCTACTAGCGGGAGGAATAACAATGAGCAGTTCTTC.

This clone has only one observation. The chain carries TRBV3-1 (or the pseudogene TRBV3-2) and TRBJ2-3; D call uncertain. The CDR3 is made up of 12 amino acids. V shed 4 bases and J shed 4 bases, with 6 bases lying between them. Germline V gives CDR1 LGHDT, CDR2 YNNKEL (reference sequence). CDR3 in DNA: TGTGCCAGCAGCCTGCGCTCAGATACGCAGTATTTT. This codes for CASSLRSDTQYF.

The V and J genes are TRBV5-1 and TRBJ1-5; a possible D gene is TRBD1 (6 bases). The CDR3 runs to 14 residues. Germline V gene sequence: CDR1 SGHRS, CDR2 YFSETQ. Trimming removed 0 bases from V and 5 bases from J, with 9 bases in between. The CDR3 loop is CASSLDRVDQPQHF. DNA for the CDR3: TGCGCCAGCAGCTTGGACAGGGTTGATCAGCCCCAGCATTTT.

The chain employs TRBV7-2 and TRBJ1-2, with 7 bases that match TRBD1. CDR3 length: 12 amino acids. With 5 bases clipped from V and 7 bases from J, the junction kept 4 bases outside the gene matches. Germline lookup yields CDR1 SGHTA and CDR2 FQGNSA. This CDR3 reads CASSRQGSGYTF. Written as DNA, the CDR3 is TGTGCCAGCAGCCGACAGGGTAGTGGCTACACCTTC.

This clone occurred a few times. The chain links TRBV19 to TRBJ1-1, with 8 nucleotides matching TRBD1. Trimming took 2 bases from V and 0 from J; bases not matched to a gene: 5. The CDR3 is made up of 16 amino acids. Germline CDR1 reads LNHDA; CDR2 reads SQIVND (reference sequence). Written as DNA, the CDR3 is TGTGCCAGTAGTATATGGCCAGGGGGCGTGAACACTGAAGCTTTCTTT. This encodes CASSIWPGGVNTEAFF. Combining the CDR3 with reference TRBV19 and TRBJ1-1 gives the whole variable domain DGGITQSPKYLFRKEGQNVTLSCEQNLNHDAMYWYRQDPGQGLRLIYYSQIVNDFQKGDIAEGYSVSREKKESFPLTVTSAQKNPTAFYLCASSIWPGGVNTEAFFGQGTRLTVV.

This chain uses TRBV27 with TRBJ2-3, with 10 bases that match TRBD2. This CDR3 is 16 amino acids long. Germline V gene lookup returns CDR1 MNHEY and CDR2 SMNVEV (reference sequence). The V gene end was trimmed by 5 bases and the J gene end by 2 bases; junction bases not matched to a gene: 7. CDR3 sequence: CASSPQLAGSTDTQYF. The CDR3, as DNA: TGTGCCAGCAGTCCTCAACTAGCGGGGTCCACAGATACGCAGTATTTT.

The V call is TRBV3-1 (or the pseudogene TRBV3-2), the J call TRBJ1-2; TRBD1 agrees at 10 bases. The CDR3 runs 15 residues. CDR1 and CDR2 (germline): LGHDT, YNNKEL (reference sequence). J was trimmed by 7 bases and V by 4 bases; bases with no gene match: 9. CDR3 protein: CASSRKTGGIGGYTF. The CDR3 DNA reads as TGTGCCAGCAGCCGAAAGACAGGGGGCATAGGTGGCTACACCTTC.

The chain recombines TRBV7-8 with TRBJ1-1; D ambiguous. Germline assignment: CDR1 SGHVS and CDR2 FQNEAQ. The CDR3 has 15 amino acids. Trimming took off 1 base at V and 4 bases at J, with 13 bases between the two ends. The CDR3 loop is CASSLVALESTEAFF. CDR3 nucleotides: TGTGCCAGCAGCTTAGTAGCCCTGGAGAGCACTGAAGCTTTCTTT.

The genes are TRBV13 and TRBJ2-5; TRBD2 matches at 9 bases. V shed 7 bases, J shed 4 bases, and the junction held 13 bases outside the gene matches. The length of the CDR3 is 16 residues. Per the germline V gene, CDR1 is PRHDT and CDR2 is FYEKMQ (reference sequence). Written as DNA, the CDR3 is TGTGCCAGCAAAGAGGGGAGCCCAGCGGGGGGAGAGACCCAGTACTTC. This codes for CASKEGSPAGGETQYF.

The chain combines TRBV4-1 with TRBJ2-1; 10 positions match TRBD2. The V and J ends lost 1 base and 6 bases, in that order; junction bases with no gene match: 9. This CDR3 is built from 17 residues. CDR1 MGHRA and CDR2 YSYEKL come from the germline V gene. The CDR3 sequence: CASSQGSLGLAFNEQFF. The DNA for the CDR3 is TGCGCCAGCAGCCAAGGATCCCTGGGACTAGCGTTCAATGAGCAGTTCTTC.

The V and J genes are TRBV5-1 and TRBJ2-1, with 10 bases lining up with TRBD2. Germline V lookup: CDR1 SGHRS, CDR2 YFSETQ. The J segment lost 8 bases and the V segment lost 0 bases, leaving 5 bases of the junction unmatched. This CDR3 comprises 15 residues. The DNA of the CDR3 is TGCGCCAGCAGCTTGGTAACTAGCGGGATCCATGAGCAGTTCTTC. Amino acid sequence: CASSLVTSGIHEQFF.

V is TRBV2 and J is TRBJ2-3, with a weak D call TRBD2 (6 bases). CDR1 SNHLY and CDR2 FYNNEI come from the germline V gene. V gave up 4 bases and J gave up 4 bases, with 9 bases separating them. This CDR3 has 13 residues. This chain's CDR3 is CASSVGGPDTQYF. The CDR3 DNA reads TGTGCCAGCAGTGTGGGGGGACCAGATACGCAGTATTTT.

The chain joins TRBV27 to TRBJ1-2; no reliable D call. Looked up from germline, CDR1 is MNHEY and CDR2 is SMNVEV (reference sequence). V lost 3 bases and J 7 bases, leaving 3 bases between the germline ends. The length of the CDR3 is 10 residues. The CDR3 bases are TGTGCCAGCAGTTTCGGTGGCTACACCTTC. Translating gives CASSFGGYTF.

This chain joins TRBV29-1 and TRBJ1-2, with no clear D. CDR1 SQVTM and CDR2 ANQGSEA come from the germline V gene. This CDR3 region has 11 residues. CDR3 DNA sequence: TGCAGAACGGGTGGCAACTATGGCTACACCTTC. It translates to CRTGGNYGYTF.

CDR3 region: CASSEETDNSPLHF. In DNA form, the CDR3 reads TGTGCCAGCAGTGAGGAGACAGATAATTCACCCCTCCACTTT. The rearrangement links TRBV6-1 to TRBJ1-6, with a tentative D call TRBD1 (5 bases). The ends were cut back, 3 bases at V and 5 bases at J, with 8 bases in the middle. The germline CDR1 and CDR2 sequences are MNHNS and SASEGT. The CDR3 has 14 residues.

CDR3 sequence (DNA): TGTGCCAGCAGCTTAGAAGGAGATAATTCACCCCTCCACTTT. This codes for CASSLEGDNSPLHF. V and J are TRBV7-7 and TRBJ1-6; D remains unclear. The V gene lost 1 base and the J gene lost 5 bases, with 6 bases spanning the gap. This CDR3 has 14 amino acids. The germline gives CDR1 SSHAT, CDR2 FNYEAQ (reference sequence).

As to this clone: A read error may be the cause here, since a much bigger clone is one base away. The rearrangement uses TRBV6-5 and TRBJ1-2; D is uncertain. Trimming shortened V by 4 bases and J by 2 bases, and 8 bases separated the two germline ends. This CDR3 spans 13 amino acids. Germline assignment: CDR1 MNHEY and CDR2 SVGAGI. This CDR3 reads CASSFHGNYGYTF. The CDR3, as DNA: TGTGCCAGCAGTTTCCACGGGAACTATGGCTACACCTTC.

The chain has TRBV18 and TRBJ1-1, with TRBD1 matching 7 bases. CDR3 length: 17 amino acids. CDR1 KGHSH and CDR2 LQKENI come from the germline V gene. The junction had 10 bases not matched to a gene; V was cut back by 1 base and J by 2 bases. The CDR3 spells CASSPQGAGPINTEAFF. The CDR3 coding sequence is TGTGCCAGCTCACCACAGGGGGCGGGACCGATAAACACTGAAGCTTTCTTT.

The rearrangement uses TRBV2 and TRBJ1-6, with D perhaps TRBD1 (5 bases). The CDR3 has 16 amino acids. Germline V gives CDR1 SNHLY, CDR2 FYNNEI. V dropped 6 bases and J dropped 0 bases, with 12 bases sitting between them. The CDR3 region has the DNA TGTGCCAGCAGGCCCGACAGCCTCTCCTATAATTCACCCCTCCACTTT. The encoded protein is CASRPDSLSYNSPLHF.